This is a list of T cell receptor beta chains from one sample in a study of cytomegalovirus exposure and HLA in healthy donors. Profiling relied on immunoSEQ multiplex PCR, and the TCRdb table lists in-frame clones only, not all of them. Among approximately 200,000 clones listed, around 81% were seen once. Source material: PBMCs. The receptor set was obtained from a woman aged 18-29 years in good health and CMV-seropositive. Each CDR3 is given with its conserved first and last residue. The D gene is left open where the match is weak. Not all rows give a size; the values are once, few, many and, for expanded clones, a class.

clone_size	d_call	v_call	j_call	cdr3_aa	cdr3_nt
.	.	TRBV28	TRBJ2-7	CASSFSSYEQYF	TGTGCCAGCAGTTTTTCCAGCTACGAGCAGTACTTC
.	TRBD1	TRBV6-1	TRBJ1-1	CASSENYAGGYTEAFF	TGTGCCAGCAGTGAAAATTACGCAGGGGGCTACACTGAAGCTTTCTTT
.	TRBD1	TRBV6-1	TRBJ1-2	CASSEGTGEGYTF	TGTGCCAGCAGTGAAGGAACAGGGGAGGGCTACACCTTC
.	TRBD1	TRBV10-1	TRBJ2-1	CASSDRGGEQFF	TGCGCCAGCAGCGACAGGGGCGGTGAGCAGTTCTTC
.	.	TRBV30	TRBJ2-1	CAWSPMGLLGNEQFF	TGTGCCTGGAGTCCTATGGGGCTATTAGGTAATGAGCAGTTCTTC
.	.	TRBV30	TRBJ2-1	CAWGSVGGQFF	TGTGCCTGGGGGTCGGTAGGGGGGCAGTTCTTC
.	TRBD1	TRBV7-6	TRBJ2-5	CASSLVGQGYPQETQYF	TGTGCCAGCAGCTTAGTAGGACAGGGCTACCCTCAAGAGACCCAGTACTTC
.	.	TRBV7-6	TRBJ2-5	CASSLGRQETQYF	TGTGCCAGCAGCTTAGGAAGACAGGAGACCCAGTACTTC
.	.	TRBV7-9	TRBJ1-2	CASSPRAPGYTF	TGTGCCAGCAGTCCCAGGGCTCCTGGCTACACCTTC
.	.	TRBV6-5	TRBJ1-2	CASSYLPTGPRYTF	TGTGCCAGCAGTTACCTTCCGACAGGCCCGCGCTACACCTTC
.	TRBD2	TRBV2	TRBJ2-3	CASKSGGAADTQYF	TGTGCCAGCAAAAGCGGGGGGGCCGCAGATACGCAGTATTTT
.	.	TRBV7-8	TRBJ2-5	CASSLTGVGETQYF	TGTGCCAGCAGCCTAACGGGGGTAGGGGAGACCCAGTACTTC
.	TRBD1	TRBV5-1	TRBJ2-3	CASRRTGDNTDTQYF	TGCGCCAGCAGGAGGACAGGGGATAACACAGATACGCAGTATTTT
.	TRBD2	TRBV29-1	TRBJ2-3	CSVERLAGHTDTQYF	TGCAGCGTTGAGCGTCTAGCGGGGCACACAGATACGCAGTATTTT
.	TRBD2	TRBV7-9	TRBJ2-5	CASSSRLAGDETQYF	TGTGCCAGCAGCTCTCGACTAGCGGGGGACGAGACCCAGTACTTC
.	.	TRBV2	TRBJ2-5	CASSEALQGETQYF	TGTGCCAGCAGTGAAGCGCTTCAGGGAGAGACCCAGTACTTC
.	TRBD1	TRBV10-2	TRBJ2-7	CASSESGPGTGIYEQYF	TGCGCCAGCAGTGAGTCGGGCCCCGGGACAGGCATCTACGAGCAGTACTTC
.	.	TRBV21-1	TRBJ2-5	CASSNRGRRGTQYF	TGTGCCAGCAGCAACAGGGGAAGAAGGGGGACCCAGTACTTC
.	TRBD1	TRBV12-5	TRBJ2-7	CASGLVSGGLYEQYF	TGTGCTAGTGGTTTGGTTTCAGGGGGCCTCTACGAGCAGTACTTC
.	.	TRBV5-4	TRBJ2-3	CASSLEDFTDTQYF	TGTGCCAGCAGCTTGGAGGACTTCACAGATACGCAGTATTTT
.	TRBD1	TRBV18	TRBJ1-5	CASSPDRGLQPQHF	TGTGCCAGCTCACCTGACAGGGGTCTACAGCCCCAGCATTTT
.	.	TRBV29-1	TRBJ1-2	CSVDPGQSPYGYTF	TGCAGCGTTGACCCTGGACAGAGTCCCTATGGCTACACCTTC
.	.	TRBV30	TRBJ1-2	CAWGAGESYTF	TGTGCCTGGGGGGCGGGGGAAAGCTACACCTTC
.	.	TRBV5-1	TRBJ1-1	CASSLAPGADAFF	TGCGCCAGCAGCTTGGCCCCAGGGGCGGATGCTTTCTTT
.	.	TRBV7-6	TRBJ2-5	CAARGGPGETQYF	TGTGCCGCTAGGGGGGGTCCGGGAGAGACCCAGTACTTC
.	.	TRBV7-2	TRBJ1-4	CASSLLRAGATNEKLFF	TGTGCCAGCAGCCTACTCCGAGCGGGGGCAACTAATGAAAAACTGTTTTTT
.	TRBD2	TRBV29-1	TRBJ2-1	CSVGWRGGWEQFF	TGCAGCGTTGGTTGGCGGGGGGGCTGGGAGCAGTTCTTC
few	.	TRBV5-6	TRBJ2-2	CASSLYRAVNTGELFF	TGTGCCAGCAGCTTGTACAGGGCAGTGAACACCGGGGAGCTGTTTTTT
.	.	TRBV18	TRBJ2-7	CASSPGTSYEQYF	TGTGCCAGCTCACCAGGGACTTCCTACGAGCAGTACTTC
few	.	TRBV6-1	TRBJ2-3	CATTSDRSTDTQYF	TGTGCCACCACATCGGACAGAAGCACAGATACGCAGTATTTT
few	.	TRBV30	TRBJ2-1	CARRGRARDNEQFF	TGTGCCCGCCGGGGTCGGGCGCGGGACAATGAGCAGTTCTTC
.	.	TRBV6-5	TRBJ2-1	CASGSSYNEQFF	TGTGCCAGCGGTAGTTCTTACAATGAGCAGTTCTTC
.	.	TRBV6-1	TRBJ2-1	CASPLGAREFF	TGTGCCAGCCCCCTAGGGGCCCGTGAGTTCTTC
.	.	TRBV7-8	TRBJ1-6	CASSLELMGLSFKENNSPLHF	TGTGCCAGCAGCTTAGAGCTAATGGGACTCTCTTTTAAGGAGAATAATTCGCCCCTCCACTTT
.	TRBD2	TRBV11-2	TRBJ2-7	CASSVGLGAVYEQYF	TGTGCCAGCAGCGTAGGACTAGGGGCCGTCTACGAGCAGTACTTC
.	TRBD2	TRBV4-3	TRBJ2-5	CASSQDRGGQETQYF	TGCGCCAGCAGCCAAGATCGGGGGGGACAAGAGACCCAGTACTTC
.	.	TRBV7-9	TRBJ1-5	CASSWGDNSNQPQHF	TGTGCCAGCAGCTGGGGGGATAATAGCAATCAGCCCCAGCATTTT
.	.	TRBV2	TRBJ1-1	CASGAEEAFF	TGTGCCAGCGGGGCGGAAGAAGCTTTCTTT
.	.	TRBV19	TRBJ2-7	CASSITGPGHEQYF	TGTGCCAGTAGTATAACAGGGCCCGGGCACGAGCAGTACTTC
.	.	TRBV20-1	TRBJ2-1	CSASPYNEQFF	TGCAGTGCTAGTCCTTATAATGAGCAGTTCTTC
.	.	TRBV5-4	TRBJ1-2	CASSLVGGNYGYTF	TGTGCCAGCAGCTTGGTCGGAGGTAACTATGGCTACACCTTC
.	TRBD2	TRBV29-1	TRBJ2-5	CSVEMTSGVETQYF	TGCAGCGTTGAAATGACTAGCGGGGTAGAGACCCAGTACTTC
.	.	TRBV28	TRBJ2-5	CASSFGGGPKTQYF	TGTGCCAGCAGTTTTGGGGGGGGGCCAAAGACCCAGTACTTC
.	.	TRBV7-2	TRBJ2-2	CASSSYPLNTGELFF	TGTGCCAGCAGCTCCTATCCCTTAAACACCGGGGAGCTGTTTTTT
.	.	TRBV5-5	TRBJ1-1	CASRDRLEGTEAFF	TGTGCCAGCAGAGACAGGTTGGAAGGTACTGAAGCTTTCTTT
.	TRBD1	TRBV27	TRBJ2-2	CASSLSGGPGELFF	TGTGCCAGCAGTTTATCAGGGGGCCCCGGGGAGCTGTTTTTT
.	TRBD1	TRBV5-6	TRBJ2-2	CASSLRGRENTGELFF	TGTGCCAGCAGCTTAAGGGGGCGAGAGAACACCGGGGAGCTGTTTTTT
.	TRBD1	TRBV27	TRBJ2-7	CASSSWTGAGHEQYF	TGTGCCAGCAGTTCCTGGACAGGGGCTGGGCACGAGCAGTACTTC
once	.	TRBV6-6	TRBJ2-5	CASSYPGLQETQYF	TGTGCCAGCAGTTACCCCGGACTACAAGAGACCCAGTACTTC
.	TRBD2	TRBV5-4	TRBJ2-7	CATSTRTSGNSYEQYF	TGTGCCACATCAACCAGGACTAGCGGGAACTCCTACGAGCAGTACTTC
.	.	TRBV21-1	TRBJ2-3	CATDRSGTDTQYF	TGTGCCACCGACAGGAGCGGCACAGATACGCAGTATTTT
.	.	TRBV7-9	TRBJ1-3	CASSFGLGAGNTIYF	TGTGCCAGCAGCTTCGGACTAGGGGCCGGAAACACCATATATTTT
once	.	TRBV5-4	TRBJ2-3	CASSPTRFTDTQYF	TGTGCCAGCAGCCCTACTAGATTCACAGATACGCAGTATTTT
.	.	TRBV18	TRBJ2-2	CASSTDTQGTGELFF	TGTGCCAGCTCAACGGACACCCAGGGCACCGGGGAGCTGTTTTTT
.	.	TRBV4-1	TRBJ1-2	CASSQERGGQIYGYTF	TGCGCCAGCAGCCAAGAGAGGGGGGGGCAGATTTATGGCTACACCTTC
.	.	TRBV9	TRBJ2-3	CASSVAHGAQGTQYF	TGTGCCAGCAGCGTAGCTCACGGGGCACAGGGTACGCAGTATTTT